This T cell receptor beta chain originates from a study of T cell repertoires in cytomegalovirus infection. Germline CDR1 and CDR2: KGHDR and SFDVKD. The CDR3 has 15 residues. Trimming left V 5 bases short and J 3 bases short, with 13 bases between. Concerning this clonotype: The antigen is not known.

TCRdb passed the reads through MiXCR, listing each CDR3 protein once. The data contain approximately 110,000 distinct CDR3 sequences, under 45% of them singletons. The clonotype comes from a human donor in good health (CMV status not recorded). Some clones in this sample may be carry-over from other donors' samples. This chain joins TRBV24-1 and TRBJ2-1; possible D gene TRBD2, 6 bases. The sequencing here drew on CD8+ T cells from cultured PBMCs, taken from culture after CMV antigen stimulation. The DNA of the CDR3 is TGTGCCACCAGTGCCCTCGTGGGGGGCTACAATGAGCAGTTCTTC. It is translated as CATSALVGGYNEQFF.